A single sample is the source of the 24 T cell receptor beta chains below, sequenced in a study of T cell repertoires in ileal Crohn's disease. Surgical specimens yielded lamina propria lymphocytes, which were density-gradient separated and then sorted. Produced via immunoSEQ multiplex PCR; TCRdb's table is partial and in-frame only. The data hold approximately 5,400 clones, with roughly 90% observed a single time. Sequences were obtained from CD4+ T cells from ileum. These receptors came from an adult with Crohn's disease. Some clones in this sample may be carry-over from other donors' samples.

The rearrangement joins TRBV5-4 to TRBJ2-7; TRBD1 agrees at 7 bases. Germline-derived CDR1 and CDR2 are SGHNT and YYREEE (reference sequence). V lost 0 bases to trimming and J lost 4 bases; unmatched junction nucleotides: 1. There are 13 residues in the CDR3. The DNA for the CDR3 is TGTGCCAGCAGCTTGGAACAGGGGTACGAGCAGTACTTC. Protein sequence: CASSLEQGYEQYF.

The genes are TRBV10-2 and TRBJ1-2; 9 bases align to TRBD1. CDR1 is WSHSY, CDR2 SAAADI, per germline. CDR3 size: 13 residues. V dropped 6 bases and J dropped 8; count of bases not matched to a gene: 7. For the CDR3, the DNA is TGCGCCAGCAGAGCCGGGACAGGGTCCGGCTACACCTTC. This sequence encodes CASRAGTGSGYTF.

This chain's CDR3 is CASSQERASSYEQYF. As DNA, the CDR3 is TGCGCCAGCAGCCAAGAGAGGGCGAGCTCCTACGAGCAGTACTTC. V and J are TRBV4-1 and TRBJ2-7, with D perhaps matching TRBD2 (5 bases). Trimming cost V 0 bases and J 0 bases, with 9 bases left between them. The CDR3 extends over 15 amino acids. The V gene's germline CDR1 is MGHRA and CDR2 YSYEKL.

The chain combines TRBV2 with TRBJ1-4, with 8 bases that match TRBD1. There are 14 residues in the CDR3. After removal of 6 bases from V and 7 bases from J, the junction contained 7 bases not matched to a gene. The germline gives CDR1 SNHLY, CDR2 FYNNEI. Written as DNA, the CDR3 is TGTGCCAGCAGGGACAGGGAGGGTAGTGAAAAACTGTTTTTT. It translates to CASRDREGSEKLFF.

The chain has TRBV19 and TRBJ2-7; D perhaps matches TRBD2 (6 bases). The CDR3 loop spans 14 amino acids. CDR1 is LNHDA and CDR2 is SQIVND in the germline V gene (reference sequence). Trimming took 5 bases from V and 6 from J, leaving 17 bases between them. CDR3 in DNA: TGTGCCAGTAGTTCCACTGCCGGGACTGGCGAGCAGTACTTC. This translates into CASSSTAGTGEQYF. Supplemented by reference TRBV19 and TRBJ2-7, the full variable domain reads DGGITQSPKYLFRKEGQNVTLSCEQNLNHDAMYWYRQDPGQGLRLIYYSQIVNDFQKGDIAEGYSVSREKKESFPLTVTSAQKNPTAFYLCASSSTAGTGEQYFGPGTRLTVT.

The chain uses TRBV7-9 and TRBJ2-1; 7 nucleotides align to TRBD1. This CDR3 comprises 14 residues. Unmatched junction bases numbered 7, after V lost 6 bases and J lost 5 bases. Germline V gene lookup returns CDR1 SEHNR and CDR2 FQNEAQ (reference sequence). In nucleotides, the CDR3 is TGTGCCAGCAGTCCGCGACAGGGAGACAATGAGCAGTTCTTC. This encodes CASSPRQGDNEQFF.

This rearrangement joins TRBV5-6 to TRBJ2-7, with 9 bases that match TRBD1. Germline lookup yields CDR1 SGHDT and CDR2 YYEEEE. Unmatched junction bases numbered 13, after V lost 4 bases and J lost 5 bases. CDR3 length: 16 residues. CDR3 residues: CASSQVRDRDLNEQYF. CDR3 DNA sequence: TGTGCCAGCAGCCAGGTCCGGGACAGGGACTTAAACGAGCAGTACTTC.

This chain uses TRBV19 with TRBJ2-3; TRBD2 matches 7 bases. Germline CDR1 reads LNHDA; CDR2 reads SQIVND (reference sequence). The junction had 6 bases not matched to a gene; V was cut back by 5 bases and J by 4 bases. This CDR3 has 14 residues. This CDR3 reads CASSFLREADTQYF. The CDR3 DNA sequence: TGTGCCAGTAGTTTTTTACGGGAGGCAGATACGCAGTATTTT. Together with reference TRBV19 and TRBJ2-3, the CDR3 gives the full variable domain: DGGITQSPKYLFRKEGQNVTLSCEQNLNHDAMYWYRQDPGQGLRLIYYSQIVNDFQKGDIAEGYSVSREKKESFPLTVTSAQKNPTAFYLCASSFLREADTQYFGPGTRLTVL.

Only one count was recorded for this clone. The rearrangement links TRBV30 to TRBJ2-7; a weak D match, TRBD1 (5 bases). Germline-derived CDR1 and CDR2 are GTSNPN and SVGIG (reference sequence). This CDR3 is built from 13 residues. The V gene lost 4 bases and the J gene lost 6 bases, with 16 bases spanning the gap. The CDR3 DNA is TGTGCCTGGAAGCAGGGTATCTATGGCGAGCAGTACTTC. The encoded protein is CAWKQGIYGEQYF. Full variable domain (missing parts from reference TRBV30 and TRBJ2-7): SQTIHQWPATLVQPVGSPLSLECTVEGTSNPNLYWYRQAAGRGLQLLFYSVGIGQISSEVPQNLSASRPQDRQFILSSKKLLLSDSGFYLCAWKQGIYGEQYFGPGTRLTVT.

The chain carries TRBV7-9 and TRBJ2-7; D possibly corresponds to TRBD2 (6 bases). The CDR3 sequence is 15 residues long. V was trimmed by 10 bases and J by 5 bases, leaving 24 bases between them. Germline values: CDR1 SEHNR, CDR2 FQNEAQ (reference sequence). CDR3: CANIRAGSVPNEQYF. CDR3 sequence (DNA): TGTGCCAACATCAGGGCCGGGAGCGTACCCAACGAGCAGTACTTC.

The CDR3 coding sequence is TGTGCCAGCAGCTTAGCCCCCTCTAGCGGGAAGCACGAGCAGTACTTC. Translation gives CASSLAPSSGKHEQYF. This rearrangement joins TRBV7-3 to TRBJ2-7; 9 bases match TRBD2. Trimming removed 2 bases from V and 5 bases from J; junction bases left unmatched: 10. The CDR3 contains 16 residues. Germline V CDR1 and CDR2: SGHTA, FQGTGA.

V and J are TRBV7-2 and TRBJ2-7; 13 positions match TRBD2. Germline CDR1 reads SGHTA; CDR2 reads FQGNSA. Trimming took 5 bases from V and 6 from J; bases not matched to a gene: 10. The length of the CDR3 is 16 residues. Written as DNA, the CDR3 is TGTGCCAGCAGCCGGACTAGCGGGAGTTGGGGGGTCGAGCAGTACTTC. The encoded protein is CASSRTSGSWGVEQYF.

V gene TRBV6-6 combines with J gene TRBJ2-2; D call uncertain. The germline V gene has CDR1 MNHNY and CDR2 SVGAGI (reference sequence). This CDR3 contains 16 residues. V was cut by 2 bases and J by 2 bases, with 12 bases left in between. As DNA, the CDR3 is TGTGCCAGCAGTTACCTTCGAGTGGTAAACACCGGGGAGCTGTTTTTT. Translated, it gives CASSYLRVVNTGELFF.

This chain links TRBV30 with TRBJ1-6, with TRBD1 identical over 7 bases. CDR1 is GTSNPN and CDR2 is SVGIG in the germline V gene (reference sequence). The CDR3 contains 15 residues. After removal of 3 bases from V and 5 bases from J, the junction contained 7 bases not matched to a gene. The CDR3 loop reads CAWSPQGLDNSPLHF. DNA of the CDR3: TGTGCCTGGAGCCCACAGGGGTTGGATAATTCACCCCTCCACTTT. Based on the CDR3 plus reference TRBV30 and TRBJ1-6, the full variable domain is SQTIHQWPATLVQPVGSPLSLECTVEGTSNPNLYWYRQAAGRGLQLLFYSVGIGQISSEVPQNLSASRPQDRQFILSSKKLLLSDSGFYLCAWSPQGLDNSPLHFGNGTRLTVT.

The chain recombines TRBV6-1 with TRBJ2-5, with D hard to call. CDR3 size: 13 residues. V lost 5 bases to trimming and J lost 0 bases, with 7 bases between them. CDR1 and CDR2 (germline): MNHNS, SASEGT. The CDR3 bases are TGTGCCAGCAGTAGGCGGTACCAAGAGACCCAGTACTTC. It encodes CASSRRYQETQYF.

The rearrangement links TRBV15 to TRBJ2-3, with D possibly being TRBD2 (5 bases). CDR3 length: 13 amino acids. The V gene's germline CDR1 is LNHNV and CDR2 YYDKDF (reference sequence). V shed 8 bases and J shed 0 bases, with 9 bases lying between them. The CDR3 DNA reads TGTGCCACCGTAGCGTCTAGCACAGATACGCAGTATTTT. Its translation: CATVASSTDTQYF.

The CDR3: CASGSGGGTEAFF. Here the CDR3 DNA reads TGTGCCAGCGGGTCGGGGGGCGGCACTGAAGCTTTCTTT. V is TRBV6-1 and J is TRBJ1-1; D might be TRBD1 (6 bases). V was clipped by 8 bases and J by 4 bases, with 14 bases between them. CDR3 length equals 13 residues. The germline gives CDR1 MNHNS, CDR2 SASEGT.

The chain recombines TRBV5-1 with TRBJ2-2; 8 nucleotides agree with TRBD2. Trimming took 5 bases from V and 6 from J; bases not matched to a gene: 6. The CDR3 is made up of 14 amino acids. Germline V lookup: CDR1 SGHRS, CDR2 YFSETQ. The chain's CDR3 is CASSTTGGAGELFF. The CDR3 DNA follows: TGCGCCAGCAGTACGACGGGAGGGGCCGGGGAGCTGTTTTTT.

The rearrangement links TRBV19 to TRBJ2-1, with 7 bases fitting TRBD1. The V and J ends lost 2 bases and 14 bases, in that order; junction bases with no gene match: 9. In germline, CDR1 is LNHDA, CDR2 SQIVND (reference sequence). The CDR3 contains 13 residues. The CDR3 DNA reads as TGTGCCAGTAGTATATCGACAGGGCGCGTCGAGTTCTTC. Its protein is CASSISTGRVEFF.

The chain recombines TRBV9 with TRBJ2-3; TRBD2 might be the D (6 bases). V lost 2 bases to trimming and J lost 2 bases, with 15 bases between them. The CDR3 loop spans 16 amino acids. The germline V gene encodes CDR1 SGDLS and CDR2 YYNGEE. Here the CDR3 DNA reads TGTGCCAGCAGCGTGGGAGGAGGCCAAACCACAGATACGCAGTATTTT. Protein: CASSVGGGQTTDTQYF.

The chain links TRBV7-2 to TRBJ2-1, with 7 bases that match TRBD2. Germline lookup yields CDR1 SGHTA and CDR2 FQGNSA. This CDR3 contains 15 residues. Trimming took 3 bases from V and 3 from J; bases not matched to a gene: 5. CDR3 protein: CASSLSSGFYNEQFF. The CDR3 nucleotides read TGTGCCAGCAGCTTGTCTAGCGGCTTCTACAATGAGCAGTTCTTC.

The chain's CDR3 is CASSKGTAENKNIQYF. The CDR3 region has the DNA TGTGCCAGCAGTAAAGGGACAGCGGAAAACAAAAACATTCAGTACTTC. The chain combines TRBV27 with TRBJ2-4, with 7 positions matching TRBD1. CDR3 length equals 16 residues. CDR1 MNHEY and CDR2 SMNVEV come from the germline V gene (reference sequence). V lost 5 bases to trimming and J lost 3 bases; unmatched junction nucleotides: 10.

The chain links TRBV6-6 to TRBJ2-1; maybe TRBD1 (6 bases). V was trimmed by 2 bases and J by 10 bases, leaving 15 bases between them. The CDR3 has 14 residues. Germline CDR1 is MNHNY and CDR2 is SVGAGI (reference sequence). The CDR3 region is CASSYATQGREQFF. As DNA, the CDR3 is TGTGCCAGCAGTTACGCGACACAGGGCCGGGAGCAGTTCTTC.

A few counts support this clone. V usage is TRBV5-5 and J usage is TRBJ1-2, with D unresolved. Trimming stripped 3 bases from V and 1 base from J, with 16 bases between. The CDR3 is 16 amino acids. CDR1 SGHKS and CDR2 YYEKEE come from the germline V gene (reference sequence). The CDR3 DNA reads TGTGCCAGCAGCTGGACTACCGGAGGCGGTAACTATGGCTACACCTTC. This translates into CASSWTTGGGNYGYTF.